This record looks at one T cell receptor beta chain sequence and its context. This entry comes from a study of cytomegalovirus exposure and HLA in healthy donors. The V gene end was trimmed by 5 bases and the J gene end by 2 bases; junction bases not matched to a gene: 12. Per germline, CDR1 PRHDT and CDR2 FYEKMQ (reference sequence). This CDR3 comprises 17 residues. In the PCR, 60 Vbeta and 13 Jbeta primers were used. Libraries were prepared by immunoSEQ multiplex PCR; TCRdb keeps only in-frame clonotypes and omits some of them. The sample yields 150,000 to 200,000 clones, around 74% seen once. The rearrangement links TRBV13 to TRBJ2-5; 9 positions agree with TRBD1. Material: PBMCs. The receptor's source is a female donor in good health and CMV-seronegative. The CDR3 DNA sequence: TGTGCCAGCAGCCTCTCCGGAACAGGGGGCCCACAAGAGACCCAGTACTTC. It translates to CASSLSGTGGPQETQYF. Variable domain in full (rest from reference TRBV13 and TRBJ2-5): AAGVIQSPRHLIKEKRETATLKCYPIPRHDTVYWYQQGPGQDPQFLISFYEKMQSDKGSIPDRFSAQQFSDYHSELNMSSLELGDSALYFCASSLSGTGGPQETQYFGPGTRLLVL.